This T cell receptor (beta chain) was identified in a study of cytomegalovirus exposure and HLA in healthy donors. Findings and caveats of the study: CMV serostatus was the only immune exposure information that was available. It was reported that TCR beta sequences correctly inferred the HLA-A and HLA-B alleles for most subjects.

PCR involved 60 Vbeta and 13 Jbeta primers. Original processing methods: Roughly 9.9 million shared chains were among the about 80 million unique TCR beta chains that a later analysis counted. The repertoire was sequenced with immunoSEQ multiplex PCR; TCRdb's copy has only in-frame clones and lacks some. That table supplies the V and J calls and clone size; D and trimming were determined from the DNA. The data hold 100,000 to 150,000 clones, with roughly 18% observed a single time. From germline, CDR1 is LNHDA and CDR2 SQIVND (reference sequence). Trimming stripped 3 bases from V and 0 bases from J, with 11 bases between. This CDR3 comprises 16 residues. This clone was counted a few times. No antigen is known for it.

Sequenced material: PBMCs. The chain has TRBV19 and TRBJ1-4; D is uncertain. The clonotype originates from a female donor in good health and CMV-seropositive. CDR3 loop: CASSIFPTPTNEKLFF. The CDR3 nucleotides are TGTGCCAGTAGTATTTTTCCGACACCAACTAATGAAAAACTGTTTTTT.